These 19 T cell receptor beta chains were all obtained from the same sample, sequenced in a study of T cell repertoires in cytomegalovirus infection (dated by TCRdb to the late 2010s). Sequenced on an Illumina HiSeq 1500. TCRdb reran the public reads through fastp at Q25 and MiXCR, keeping productive beta chains. Entries that share a CDR3 protein sequence are merged under the most common genes and DNA. The sample profile shows about 180,000 distinct CDR3 sequences; approximately 17% of them were found once. The ten largest clones take up roughly a quarter of the sample. Sequenced sample: CD8+ T cells from PBMCs. The receptors shown here come from a human donor in good health (CMV status not recorded). Some clones in this sample may be carry-over from other donors' samples.

This clonotype was counted between two and nine times. This sequence joins TRBV4-1 and TRBJ1-4, with unresolved D. Germline V CDR1 and CDR2: MGHRA, YSYEKL. The CDR3 spans 16 residues. Trimming took 1 base from V and 8 from J, leaving 17 bases between them. CDR3 coding DNA: TGCGCCAGCAGCCAAGGGATAAGAGTGGTGGAGGAAAAACTGTTTTTT. Amino acids: CASSQGIRVVEEKLFF.

This clonotype was seen repeatedly, ten times or more. The J gene is TRBJ2-3, the V gene TRBV7-2; 7 bases map to TRBD2. The V segment lost 5 bases and the J segment 3 bases; nucleotides outside the gene matches: 8. The CDR3 extends over 15 amino acids. In germline, CDR1 is SGHTA, CDR2 FQGNSA. CDR3 sequence (DNA): TGTGCCAGCAGCCCCGGACTAGGAATGACAGATACGCAGTATTTT. Amino acids: CASSPGLGMTDTQYF.

The CDR3 loop reads CASSPPTSGTGELFF. Written as DNA, the CDR3 is TGTGCCAGCAGCCCACCCACTAGCGGCACCGGGGAGCTGTTTTTT. The genes are TRBV7-9 and TRBJ2-2; 8 positions agree with TRBD2. The CDR3 contains 15 residues. The V and J ends lost 5 bases and 4 bases, in that order; junction bases with no gene match: 6. The germline CDR1 and CDR2 sequences are SEHNR and FQNEAQ (reference sequence).

This chain uses TRBV13 with TRBJ1-2, with TRBD1 as a possible D gene (5 bases). Looked up from germline, CDR1 is PRHDT and CDR2 is FYEKMQ (reference sequence). There are 16 residues in the CDR3. Trimming stripped 3 bases from V and 3 bases from J, with 17 bases between. Written as DNA, the CDR3 is TGTGCCAGCAGCTTCGGGACTGGACGGTCATACTATGGCTACACCTTC. This gives the protein CASSFGTGRSYYGYTF.

This clonotype was seen only a few times. The genes are TRBV29-1 and TRBJ2-3, with 10 bases fitting TRBD1. Germline V gene lookup returns CDR1 SQVTM and CDR2 ANQGSEA. The CDR3 length is 15 residues. Trimming cost V 7 bases and J 3 bases; bases outside gene matches: 10. The CDR3 reads CSAVTGTGVTDTQYF. In DNA form, the CDR3 reads TGCAGCGCCGTAACCGGGACAGGGGTAACAGATACGCAGTATTTT.

The chain recombines TRBV7-2 with TRBJ1-5, with TRBD1 matching 7 bases. V gave up 5 bases and J gave up 3 bases; unmatched junction bases: 7. CDR3 length: 15 residues. Germline CDR1 is SGHTA and CDR2 is FQGNSA. CDR3 sequence (DNA): TGTGCCAGCAGCGAAGGGGGCCGGCTCAATCAGCCCCAGCATTTT. Translated, it gives CASSEGGRLNQPQHF.

V is TRBV20-1 and J is TRBJ1-1, with D unresolved. Germline CDR1 and CDR2: DFQATT and SNEGSKA (reference sequence). This CDR3 has 13 residues. Trimming removed 3 bases at V and 3 bases at J, with 11 bases between. CDR3 in amino acids: CSARLPVDTEAFF. In DNA form, the CDR3 reads TGCAGTGCTAGGCTGCCGGTCGACACTGAAGCTTTCTTT.

This chain connects TRBV7-8 to TRBJ2-3; 10 nucleotides agree with TRBD2. The ends lost 7 bases at V and 2 bases at J; junction bases unmatched: 18. CDR3 length: 19 residues. CDR1 and CDR2 from the germline V gene are SGHVS and FQNEAQ. This CDR3 reads CASTRSLGLAMGFTDTQYF. The CDR3, as DNA: TGTGCCAGCACCCGTTCTTTGGGACTAGCGATGGGCTTCACAGATACGCAGTATTTT.

This sequence joins TRBV7-8 and TRBJ2-7; the D gene is possibly TRBD2 (6 bases). The CDR3 has 17 amino acids. Germline-derived CDR1 and CDR2 are SGHVS and FQNEAQ. V lost 0 bases and J lost 0, with 15 bases in between. The CDR3 bases are TGTGCCAGCAGCTTAGCTCTGGCGGGGTCTATCTCCTACGAGCAGTACTTC. Residues: CASSLALAGSISYEQYF. Based on the CDR3 plus reference TRBV7-8 and TRBJ2-7, the full variable domain is GAGVSQSPRYKVAKRGQDVALRCDPISGHVSLFWYQQALGQGPEFLTYFQNEAQLDKSGLPSDRFFAERPEGSVSTLKIQRTQQEDSAVYLCASSLALAGSISYEQYFGPGTRLTVT.

This clonotype came up a few times. V is TRBV7-9 and J is TRBJ2-2; 7 bases are shared with TRBD1. Germline CDR1 is SEHNR and CDR2 is FQNEAQ (reference sequence). CDR3 length equals 16 residues. Germline trimming cut 3 bases from V and 0 bases from J; bases unmatched to any gene: 4. This CDR3 reads CASSFGQASNTGELFF. CDR3 DNA sequence: TGTGCCAGCAGCTTCGGACAGGCGTCGAACACCGGGGAGCTGTTTTTT.

The V gene is TRBV9, the J gene TRBJ1-1, with unresolved D. Deletions cut 4 bases from V and 0 bases from J, with 16 bases between. The CDR3 totals 16 residues. Germline-derived CDR1 and CDR2 are SGDLS and YYNGEE. CDR3: CASSLAAGRLNTEAFF. The CDR3 DNA reads TGTGCCAGCAGCTTAGCGGCGGGAAGGTTGAACACTGAAGCTTTCTTT.

This clonotype has just a few counts. V gene TRBV4-3 combines with J gene TRBJ2-5, with 9 bases matching TRBD2. Per germline, CDR1 LGHNA and CDR2 YSLEER. This CDR3 contains 14 residues. The junction had 2 bases not matched to a gene; V was cut back by 4 bases and J by 2 bases. The CDR3 nucleotides read TGCGCCAGCAGCCCGACTAGCGGACAAGAGACCCAGTACTTC. Its translation: CASSPTSGQETQYF.

The CDR3 DNA sequence: TGTGCCAGCAGCAGGGTGGGCAATGAGCAGTTCTTC. Translation gives CASSRVGNEQFF. V gene TRBV27 combines with J gene TRBJ2-1, with a possible D match to TRBD1 (5 bases). Germline CDR1 reads MNHEY; CDR2 reads SMNVEV (reference sequence). Between the trimmed V and J ends, which lost 6 bases and 6 bases, there was a span of 9 bases. This CDR3 spans 12 amino acids.

The V and J genes are TRBV2 and TRBJ2-7, with D possibly being TRBD2 (6 bases). The CDR3 extends over 15 amino acids. Germline loops: CDR1 SNHLY, CDR2 FYNNEI. V shed 3 bases and J shed 0 bases, with 12 bases lying between them. DNA for the CDR3: TGTGCCAGCAGTGAGGGTACGGGAGTCTCCTACGAGCAGTACTTC. Encoded protein: CASSEGTGVSYEQYF.

This clonotype has only a few counts. V is TRBV12-3 or TRBV12-4 and J is TRBJ2-1; 7 bases fit TRBD1. CDR3 length: 13 residues. Unmatched junction bases numbered 6, after V lost 6 bases and J lost 7 bases. CDR3 in amino acids: CASRNRGENEQFF. The DNA of the CDR3 is TGTGCCAGCAGGAACAGGGGAGAGAATGAGCAGTTCTTC.

V is TRBV12-3 or TRBV12-4 and J is TRBJ1-1, with D hard to call. V was pared by 3 bases and J by 0 bases, with 5 bases between. The CDR3 is 13 residues long. Here the CDR3 DNA reads TGTGCCAGCAGTTTTGAAATGAACACTGAAGCTTTCTTT. Amino acids: CASSFEMNTEAFF.

Here the CDR3 reads CSVETPGGYEQYF. As DNA, the CDR3 is TGCAGCGTTGAGACCCCCGGGGGTTACGAGCAGTACTTC. The rearrangement joins TRBV29-1 to TRBJ2-7; weak D call: TRBD2 (6 bases). Per germline, CDR1 SQVTM and CDR2 ANQGSEA. The CDR3 runs to 13 residues. V lost 3 bases to trimming and J lost 4 bases, with 13 bases between them.

This clonotype was seen a single time. The chain employs TRBV12-3 or TRBV12-4 and TRBJ1-1; D uncertain. The CDR3 has 14 amino acids. V was clipped by 3 bases and J by 4 bases, with 12 bases between them. The CDR3 bases are TGTGCCAGCAGTTTTGGTCCCGACGGCACTGAAGCTTTCTTT. It is translated as CASSFGPDGTEAFF.

This clonotype appeared many times. The rearrangement joins TRBV7-2 to TRBJ2-7; 8 bases map to TRBD2. Germline V gene lookup returns CDR1 SGHTA and CDR2 FQGNSA. V dropped 5 bases and J dropped 4; count of bases not matched to a gene: 7. The CDR3 has 14 residues. CDR3 bases: TGTGCCAGCAGCCCCCGGACTAGCTATTACGAGCAGTACTTC. This translates into CASSPRTSYYEQYF.